These T cell receptor beta chains were read from a single sample in a study of read filtering for tumor transcriptome and immune sequencing. TCRdb analysed the reads with MiXCR anew, one entry per CDR3 protein. The sample lists 50,000 or so distinct CDR3 sequences; 12% were seen once. Sequences were obtained from a population of CD138-negative cells sorted from bone marrow. The receptors were gathered from a donor over 35 with multiple myeloma. The CDR3 runs from the conserved cysteine through the conserved F or W. The order of the fields is clone size, V gene, J gene, CDR3 protein. Clone sizes are given selectively: once, few, many, or a class where the clone is expanded.

-,TRBV6-5,TRBJ2-2,CASRRTETNTGELFF
many,TRBV10-3,TRBJ1-4,CAISREGDNEKLFF
many,TRBV2,TRBJ2-7,CASTPTSGVYEQYF
many,TRBV7-8,TRBJ1-5,CASSFAGGSQPQHF
many,TRBV9,TRBJ2-2,CASSVGTGMENGELFF
many,TRBV4-1,TRBJ2-7,CASSLVRTRNYEQYF
many,TRBV20-1,TRBJ2-7,CSAKPGQEFYGQYF
many,TRBV7-9,TRBJ1-1,CASSRGGPEAFF
few,TRBV10-3,TRBJ2-5,CAIRIMETQYF
few,TRBV7-9,TRBJ1-5,CASSRTDSNQPQHF
many,TRBV11-3,TRBJ2-3,CASSLRQGGGDTQYF
few,TRBV2,TRBJ2-3,CASSGSRTSSITDTQYF
few,TRBV14,TRBJ2-1,CASSRGGLRSSYNGQFF
many,TRBV29-1,TRBJ1-5,CSPDCNQPQHF
many,TRBV11-1,TRBJ2-1,CASSLGDVHEQFF
many,TRBV2,TRBJ2-2,CASRRTGSYTGELFF
many,TRBV2,TRBJ2-1,CASSSVWAGSSYNEQFF
many,TRBV2,TRBJ2-7,CASSPDSFSYEQYF
-,TRBV11-2,TRBJ1-2,CASSLTGYGYTF
many,TRBV7-9,TRBJ1-1,CASSLGGMNTEAFF
many,TRBV5-4,TRBJ1-6,CASSSGQGLPPLHF
many,TRBV2,TRBJ1-2,CASSDQGTYGYTF
many,TRBV28,TRBJ2-1,CASSSGPKQFF
-,TRBV7-3,TRBJ1-1,CAGSLIPTGSTEAFF
many,TRBV5-1,TRBJ2-5,CASSSTGGETQYF
-,TRBV18,TRBJ2-7,CASSPGAKVDEQYF
many,TRBV7-9,TRBJ2-7,CASSSPGGREQYF
many,TRBV20-1,TRBJ2-7,CSAYTRRQGAYEQYF
-,TRBV20-1,TRBJ1-3,CSARDPTGSGNTIYF
many,TRBV5-1,TRBJ2-7,CASSLGQGAVEQYF
many,TRBV5-5,TRBJ1-5,CASSEWLDVNQPQHF
many,TRBV6-2/TRBV6-3,TRBJ2-1,CASSYSRSTNEQFF
many,TRBV7-9,TRBJ2-5,CASSLLSGAGQETQYF
many,TRBV7-2,TRBJ2-2,CASSLDQGGTGELFF
few,TRBV5-1,TRBJ1-3,CASSLGQLTGNTIYF
many,TRBV7-9,TRBJ2-1,CASSLPFRLAGGRGEQFF
many,TRBV7-9,TRBJ2-3,CASSPPATASTDTQYF
many,TRBV15,TRBJ2-3,CATSRDRRSTDTQYF
many,TRBV30,TRBJ2-7,CAWSAPLRGFQQYF
many,TRBV23-1,TRBJ1-6,CASSHEDRPNSPLHF
many,TRBV29-1,TRBJ2-1,CSAGRSSYNEQFF
many,TRBV2,TRBJ2-2,CASSRDRGGTGELFF
many,TRBV29-1,TRBJ2-5,CSVEEASGGPEETQYF
-,TRBV18,TRBJ1-1,CASSPVTGWDIEAFF
many,TRBV5-1,TRBJ1-6,CASSLDGSPLHF
many,TRBV6-5,TRBJ1-4,CASSESGNFNEKLFF
many,TRBV7-8,TRBJ1-1,CASLERFQGATEAFF